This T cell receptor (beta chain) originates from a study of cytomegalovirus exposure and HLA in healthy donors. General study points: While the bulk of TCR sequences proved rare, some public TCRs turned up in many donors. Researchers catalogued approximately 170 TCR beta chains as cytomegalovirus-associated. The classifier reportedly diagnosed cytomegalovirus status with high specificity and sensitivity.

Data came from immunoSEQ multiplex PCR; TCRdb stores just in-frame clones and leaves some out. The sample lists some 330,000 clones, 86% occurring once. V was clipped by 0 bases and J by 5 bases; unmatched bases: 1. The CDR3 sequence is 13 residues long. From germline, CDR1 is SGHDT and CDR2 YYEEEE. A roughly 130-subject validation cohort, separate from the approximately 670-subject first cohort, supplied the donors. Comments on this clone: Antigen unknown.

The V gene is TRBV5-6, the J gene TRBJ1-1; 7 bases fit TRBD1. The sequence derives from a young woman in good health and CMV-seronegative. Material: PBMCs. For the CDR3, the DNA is TGTGCCAGCAGCTTGGACAGGGGAACTGAAGCTTTCTTT. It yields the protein CASSLDRGTEAFF.